This T cell receptor (beta chain) was captured in a study of Ad26.COV2.S vaccination and SARS-CoV-2 variants (dated by TCRdb to the early 2020s). As for the study more broadly: Vaccine-arm donors came from COV1001, a multicentre, randomized, double-blind, placebo-controlled phase I-IIa trial of Ad26.COV2.S in healthy adults. Ad26.COV2.S was given intramuscularly at 5x10^10 or 1x10^11 viral particles, as a single shot or as two shots 56 days apart. A total of some 30 samples were included in the TCR-sequenced set, comprising some 20 Ad26.COV2.S vaccine recipients, 5 placebo recipients and 8 SARS-CoV-2 convalescent individuals. Throughout the experiments and outcome assessment, investigators stayed blinded to trial group allocation. Trial participants were randomized into five groups of five, in which low-dose or high-dose Ad26.COV2.S was given once or twice, or placebo was given on both occasions. TCRbeta repertoire sequencing was used to assess the specificity and breadth of SARS-CoV-2-reactive T cell receptors after Ad26.COV2.S vaccination.

Spanning cysteine to phenylalanine, the CDR3 consists of 15 amino acids. Only CDR3 DNA is held: 45 bases, read in frame from base 1. Reading the germline V gene gives CDR1 SGHTA and CDR2 FQGNSA. Trimming accounts for 1 base at V and 4 bases at J, while the number of junction bases matched to no gene is 4. Results and caveats for the whole study, not just this receptor: Non-spike TCR breadth was comparable between vaccine and placebo recipients, consistent with the vaccine containing only spike. The study was not powered for comparison of responses between vaccine doses or regimens. After vaccination, spike-specific CD8+ and CD4+ T cell responses were reported to show substantial breadth. Higher spike-specific TCR breadth was observed in Ad26.COV2.S recipients than in placebo recipients (P = 0.0014). It was noted by the authors that total T cell responses may have been underestimated by the TCR breadth and depth analyses.

Explained via the paper, the treatment or condition label denotes: 15 to 20 received Ad26.COV2.S at low or high dose, single or two shots; about five received placebo; per-sample allocation not given. For vaccine and placebo recipients, repertoires were sequenced using samples collected on day 63 after the first injection. In Cohort 1b, around 25 adults aged 18-55 years were enrolled at a single site in Boston, USA, between 29 July and 7 August 2020. As a vaccine, Ad26.COV2.S was a replication-incompetent adenovirus type 26 vector that expressed a prefusion-stabilized SARS-CoV-2 spike protein derived from the original Wuhan strain. The immunoSEQ Assay was used to sequence TCRbeta CDR3 regions. After extraction, genomic DNA underwent amplification by bias-controlled multiplex PCR, followed by high-throughput sequencing. Regarding the original processing steps: Collapsing and filtering of sequences were performed to quantify the absolute abundance of each unique TCRbeta CDR3 region. T cell fraction was estimated by normalizing TCRbeta template counts to usable DNA, with usable DNA measured through amplification of reference genes found in all nucleated cells. Repertoire TCRs were annotated as SARS-CoV-2-specific when V gene, CDR3 amino acid sequence and J gene were exactly matched to a known reactive TCR set. The reference SARS-CoV-2 TCR set was derived from MIRA and filtered for enrichment in COVID-19-positive ImmuneCODE repertoires, a step that removed public or cross-reactive TCRs. Using the MIRA antigens, annotated TCRs were further analysed by specific ORF or by position within an ORF. Breadth was defined as annotated unique rearrangements over total unique productive rearrangements; depth was the summed frequency of those rearrangements. Two-sided Wilcoxon rank-sum tests were applied when comparing TCR breadth between groups. TCRdb stores this immuneACCESS table with in-frame sequences only. Part of the clones is absent; in the studies checked, under half of the shortfall reflects unresolved V genes, and no reason is known for the rest. Clone size and V and J calls were adopted from that table, with D and trimming inferred from the DNA. This sample holds around 320,000 clones; about 85% were observed only once. The top ten clones comprise approximately 2.1% of the sample.

Remarks on this clone: What this receptor recognizes is not known. No much larger clone is present one base from it, and per-base qualities are unavailable.

Sequencing used peripheral blood, obtained in a trial of Ad26.COV2.S vaccine versus placebo. The rearranged segments are TRBV7-2 and TRBJ2-3, and TRBD2 aligns with 8 junction nucleotides. This TCR came from a person between 18 and 65 years old who received the Ad26.COV2.S COVID-19 vaccine or a placebo. The CDR3 protein sequence reads: CASSLGGRMADTQYF. The nucleotide sequence reads as follows: TGTGCCAGCAGCTTAGGCGGGAGGATGGCAGATACGCAGTATTTT.